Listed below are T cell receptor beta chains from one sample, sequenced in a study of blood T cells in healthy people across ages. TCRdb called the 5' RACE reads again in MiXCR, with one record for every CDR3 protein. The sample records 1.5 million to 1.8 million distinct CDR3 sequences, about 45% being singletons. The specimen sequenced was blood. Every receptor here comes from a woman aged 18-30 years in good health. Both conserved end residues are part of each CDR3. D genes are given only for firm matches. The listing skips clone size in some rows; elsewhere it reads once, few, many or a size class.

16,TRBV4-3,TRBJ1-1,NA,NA,CASSHTTGRWDTEAFF,TGCGCCAGCAGCCATACCACGGGGCGCTGGGACACCGAAGCTTTCTTT
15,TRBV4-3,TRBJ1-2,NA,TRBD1,CTSSQEPGTAYGYTF,TGCACCAGCAGCCAAGAACCCGGGACAGCCTATGGCTACACCTTC
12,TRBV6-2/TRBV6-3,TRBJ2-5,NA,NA,CASRSNGETQYF,TGTGCCAGCAGATCCAATGGGGAGACCCAGTACTTC
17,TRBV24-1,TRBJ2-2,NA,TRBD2,CATSGASGGPNTGELFF,TGTGCCACCAGTGGGGCTAGCGGGGGGCCAAACACCGGGGAGCTGTTTTTT
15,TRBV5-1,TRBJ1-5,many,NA,CASSPEGYSNQPQHF,TGTGCCAGCAGCCCGGAGGGGTATAGCAATCAGCCCCAGCATTTT
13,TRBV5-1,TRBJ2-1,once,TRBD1,CASKQGVYNEQFF,TGCGCCAGCAAACAGGGGGTATACAATGAGCAGTTCTTC
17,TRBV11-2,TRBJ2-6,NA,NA,CASSLEDKAGGANVLTF,TGTGCCAGCAGCTTAGAAGACAAGGCGGGTGGGGCCAACGTCCTGACTTTC
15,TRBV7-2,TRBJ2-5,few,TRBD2,CASSLALAGDNEQYF,TGTGCCAGCAGCTTAGCACTAGCGGGGGACAATGAGCAGTACTTC
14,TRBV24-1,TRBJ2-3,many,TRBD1,CATSDPGTADTQYF,TGTGCCACCAGTGACCCAGGGACAGCAGATACGCAGTATTTT
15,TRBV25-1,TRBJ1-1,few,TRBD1,CASSALGQGNTEAFF,TGTGCCAGCAGTGCCCTGGGACAGGGGAACACTGAAGCTTTCTTT
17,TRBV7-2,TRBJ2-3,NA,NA,CASSTKRISGSTDTQYF,TGTGCCAGCAGCACCAAGAGGATTAGCGGTAGCACAGATACGCAGTATTTT
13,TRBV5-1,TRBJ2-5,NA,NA,CASSFTVEETQYF,TGCGCCAGCAGCTTTACAGTCGAAGAGACCCAGTACTTC
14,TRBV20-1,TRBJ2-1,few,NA,CSARGLHSYNEQFF,TGCAGTGCTAGAGGACTCCACTCCTACAATGAGCAGTTCTTC
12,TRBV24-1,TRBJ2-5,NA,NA,CATPPDKETQYF,TGTGCCACACCACCTGACAAAGAGACCCAGTACTTC
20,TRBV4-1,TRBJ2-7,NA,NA,CASSQDLRLARPNRSYEQYF,TGCGCCAGCAGCCAAGATCTAAGGCTAGCCAGACCTAACCGCTCCTACGAGCAGTACTTC
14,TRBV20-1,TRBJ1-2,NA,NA,CSAGDGTPNYGYTF,TGCAGTGCTGGGGACGGGACACCTAACTATGGCTACACCTTC
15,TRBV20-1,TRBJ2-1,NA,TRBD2,CSARDRPSGSYEQFF,TGCAGTGCTAGAGATCGTCCCAGCGGGAGTTATGAGCAGTTCTTC
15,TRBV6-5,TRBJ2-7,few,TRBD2,CASSYVASGPYEQYF,TGTGCCAGCAGTTACGTGGCTAGCGGTCCCTACGAGCAGTACTTC
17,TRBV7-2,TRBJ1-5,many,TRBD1,CASSLKGGQTFNQPQHF,TGTGCCAGCAGCTTAAAAGGGGGACAGACTTTTAATCAGCCCCAGCATTTT
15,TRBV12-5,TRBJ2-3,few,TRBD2,CASGRGLTGTDTQYF,TGTGCTAGTGGAAGGGGACTAACGGGCACAGATACGCAGTATTTT
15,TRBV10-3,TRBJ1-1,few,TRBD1,CAISEPGQAGTEAFF,TGTGCCATCAGTGAGCCCGGACAGGCGGGCACTGAAGCTTTCTTT
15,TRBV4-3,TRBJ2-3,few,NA,CASSQQGRGTDTQYF,TGCGCCAGCAGCCAGCAGGGACGGGGCACAGATACGCAGTATTTT
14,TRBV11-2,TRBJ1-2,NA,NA,CASSLNQQTLGYTF,TGTGCCAGCAGCTTGAACCAGCAGACCTTGGGCTACACCTTC
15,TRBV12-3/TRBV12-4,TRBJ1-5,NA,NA,CASRPRDRDNQPQHF,TGTGCCAGCAGGCCCAGGGATAGAGACAATCAGCCCCAGCATTTT
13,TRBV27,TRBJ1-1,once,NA,CASSLQQAHEAFF,TGTGCCAGCAGTTTACAACAGGCTCATGAAGCTTTCTTT
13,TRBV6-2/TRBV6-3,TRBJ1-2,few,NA,CASSFFVDYGYTF,TGTGCCAGCAGTTTTTTCGTAGACTATGGCTACACCTTC
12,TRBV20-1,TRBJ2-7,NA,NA,CSAGGHPYEQYF,TGCAGTGCTGGGGGACACCCCTACGAGCAGTACTTC
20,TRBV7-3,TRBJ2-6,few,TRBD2,CASSLKGLGLAGTGANVLTF,TGTGCCAGCAGCTTAAAAGGCTTGGGGCTAGCGGGAACTGGGGCCAACGTCCTGACTTTC
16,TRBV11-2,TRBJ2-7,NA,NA,CASSLGGSHISYEQYF,TGTGCCAGCAGCTTAGGTGGCAGTCACATCTCATACGAGCAGTACTTC
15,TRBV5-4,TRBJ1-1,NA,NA,CASTLGPSGGTEAFF,TGTGCCAGCACTCTGGGCCCCTCAGGCGGCACTGAAGCTTTCTTT
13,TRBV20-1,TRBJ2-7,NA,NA,CSAGDFGPYEQYF,TGCAGTGCCGGGGACTTTGGGCCTTACGAGCAGTACTTC
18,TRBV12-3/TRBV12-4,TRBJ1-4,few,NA,CASTLFLDSDATNEKLFF,TGTGCCAGCACCTTATTCTTGGATTCGGATGCAACTAATGAAAAACTGTTTTTT
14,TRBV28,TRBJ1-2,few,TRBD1,CASSFQDRYYGYTF,TGTGCCAGCAGTTTTCAGGACAGGTACTATGGCTACACCTTC
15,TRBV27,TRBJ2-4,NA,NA,CASSLRGAIKNIQYF,TGTGCCAGCAGTTTACGGGGGGCGATCAAAAACATTCAGTACTTC
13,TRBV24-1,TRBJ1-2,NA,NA,CATREGDSSGYTF,TGTGCCACCAGAGAGGGGGACTCGAGTGGCTACACCTTC
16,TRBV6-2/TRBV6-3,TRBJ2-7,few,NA,CASSYRQRDSSYEQYF,TGTGCCAGCAGTTACCGTCAGCGGGACAGCTCCTACGAGCAGTACTTC
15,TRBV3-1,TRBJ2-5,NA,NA,CASSQAQRDQETQYF,TGTGCCAGCAGCCAGGCCCAGAGGGACCAAGAGACCCAGTACTTC
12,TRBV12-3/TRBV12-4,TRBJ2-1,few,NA,CASRPDTGAEFF,TGTGCCAGCAGGCCCGACACAGGCGCGGAGTTCTTC
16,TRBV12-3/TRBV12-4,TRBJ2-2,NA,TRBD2,CASRERLAGYTGELFF,TGTGCCAGCAGAGAGCGACTAGCGGGTTACACCGGGGAGCTGTTTTTT
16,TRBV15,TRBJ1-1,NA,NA,CATSRDNSIMNTEAFF,TGTGCCACCAGCAGAGATAACAGTATCATGAACACTGAAGCTTTCTTT
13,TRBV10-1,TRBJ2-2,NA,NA,CASSDLGAGELFF,TGCGCCAGCAGTGATTTGGGGGCCGGGGAGCTGTTTTTT
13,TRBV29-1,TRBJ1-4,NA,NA,CSARRGRDEKLFF,TGCAGCGCGAGGCGGGGCCGGGATGAAAAACTGTTTTTT
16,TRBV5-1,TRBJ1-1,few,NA,CASSLKWDILNTEAFF,TGCGCCAGCAGCTTGAAGTGGGACATCCTTAACACTGAAGCTTTCTTT
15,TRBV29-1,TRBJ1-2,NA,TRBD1,CSVERWGQRSSGYTF,TGCAGCGTTGAACGGTGGGGACAGCGAAGCTCTGGCTACACCTTC
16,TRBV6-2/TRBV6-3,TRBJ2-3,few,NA,CASSYSRDKETDTQYF,TGTGCCAGCAGTTACTCCCGGGACAAAGAGACAGATACGCAGTATTTT
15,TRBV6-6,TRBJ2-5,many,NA,CASSPPGGIWKTQYF,TGTGCCAGCAGTCCCCCAGGAGGAATCTGGAAGACCCAGTACTTC
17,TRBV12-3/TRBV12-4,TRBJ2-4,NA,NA,CASSSGTLRLAKNIQYF,TGTGCCAGCAGTTCCGGGACATTGAGACTAGCCAAAAACATTCAGTACTTC
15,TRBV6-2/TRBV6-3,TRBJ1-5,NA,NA,CASSYSNRWGQPQHF,TGTGCCAGCAGTTACTCGAACAGGTGGGGTCAGCCCCAGCATTTT
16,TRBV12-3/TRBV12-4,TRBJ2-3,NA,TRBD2,CASSLEPGLAWDTQYF,TGTGCCAGCAGTTTAGAGCCCGGACTAGCTTGGGATACGCAGTATTTT
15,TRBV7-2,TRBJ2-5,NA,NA,CASSLQGASAETQYF,TGTGCCAGCAGCCTCCAAGGGGCTAGCGCAGAGACCCAGTACTTC
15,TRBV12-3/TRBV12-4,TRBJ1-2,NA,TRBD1,CACSPWVYRGYGYTF,TGTGCCTGCAGTCCGTGGGTGTACAGGGGCTATGGCTACACCTTC
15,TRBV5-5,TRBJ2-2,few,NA,CASSLEDGYTGELFF,TGTGCCAGCAGCTTGGAAGACGGTTACACCGGGGAGCTGTTTTTT